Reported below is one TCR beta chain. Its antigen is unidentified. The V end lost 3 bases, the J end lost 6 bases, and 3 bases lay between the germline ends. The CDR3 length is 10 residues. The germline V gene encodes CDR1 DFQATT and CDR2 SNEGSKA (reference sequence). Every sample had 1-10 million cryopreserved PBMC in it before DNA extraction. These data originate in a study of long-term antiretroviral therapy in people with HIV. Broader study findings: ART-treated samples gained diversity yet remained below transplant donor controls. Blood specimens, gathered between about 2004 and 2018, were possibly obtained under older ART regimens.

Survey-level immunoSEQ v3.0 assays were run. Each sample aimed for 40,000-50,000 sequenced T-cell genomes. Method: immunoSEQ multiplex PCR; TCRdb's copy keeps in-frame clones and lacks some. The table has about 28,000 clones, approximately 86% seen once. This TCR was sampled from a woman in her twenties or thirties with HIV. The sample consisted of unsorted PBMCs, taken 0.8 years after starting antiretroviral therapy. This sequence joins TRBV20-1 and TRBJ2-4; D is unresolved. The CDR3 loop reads CSASRNIQYF. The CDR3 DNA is TGCAGTGCTAGCCGAAACATTCAGTACTTC.